Detailed here is one T cell receptor beta chain. Its antigen remains unidentified. Sample time point: week 47, end of study. Each dose delivered 300 ug of mutant IDH1 20-mer peptide subcutaneously with imiquimod. This sample is part of a study of a mutant IDH1 vaccine in newly diagnosed glioma. Study-wide background: Sex distribution of treated patients was approximately 60% male and about 40% female; mean age was about 41 years. Patients previously underwent radiotherapy, temozolomide, or both, and most underwent both. V12 fell at week 35 and V13, the study end, at week 47.

Study-level findings and limits: Pseudoprogression apparently tracked independently of changes in top peripheral T cell clonotypes.

Assay: immunoSEQ multiplex PCR; the TCRdb copy retains only in-frame clones and omits some. The data show tens of thousands of clones, over 80% seen once. V shed 9 bases and J 8 bases; nucleotides not matched to a gene: 10. The CDR3 sequence is 13 residues long. The germline CDR1 and CDR2 sequences are ENHRY and SYGVKD. The material sequenced was PBMCs, taken from a glioma patient whose treatment included an IDH1 peptide vaccine. The source of this sequence is a man aged 30-40 years with glioma. The chain couples TRBV10-3 to TRBJ1-5; 7 bases match TRBD1. This chain's CDR3 is CAIGDSGFKPQHF. The CDR3 nucleotides are TGTGCCATTGGGGACAGTGGGTTCAAGCCCCAGCATTTT.